This TCR beta chain was captured in a study of response to subunit inactivated influenza vaccine. TCRdb itself ran the RT-PCR reads through MiXCR, one entry per CDR3 protein. The sample holds about 650,000 distinct CDR3 sequences, 15% to 18% seen once. General study points: Authors suggested few new T cells are recruited by each seasonal influenza vaccination.

In this sample, this clonotype turned up a few times. Its antigen remains unidentified. Sequenced here: PBMCs from blood, sampled about 13 days after vaccination. The clonotype originates from a man aged 45-60 years who received an inactivated influenza vaccine.

The CDR3: CASSQDIGDSYEQYF. The CDR3 coding sequence is TGTGCCAGCAGCCAAGATATCGGGGACTCCTACGAGCAGTACTTC. This chain connects TRBV14 to TRBJ2-7, with D possibly matching TRBD2 (5 bases). The CDR3 runs 15 residues. CDR1 SGHDN and CDR2 FVKESK come from the germline V gene. V was clipped by 0 bases and J by 0 bases, with 9 bases between them.